This TCR beta chain was retrieved from a study of response to subunit inactivated influenza vaccine. General study points: The authors proposed limited new T cell recruitment per seasonal influenza vaccination.

The V and J ends lost 6 bases and 5 bases, in that order; junction bases with no gene match: 3. This CDR3 spans 15 amino acids. TCRdb reprocessed the RT-PCR reads with MiXCR, giving one entry per CDR3 protein. The sample holds about 700,000 distinct CDR3 sequences, about 15% seen once. Remarks on this clonotype: Its matching antigen is unknown.

The sequence was collected from a man in his fifties or sixties who received an inactivated influenza vaccine. Material: PBMCs from blood, obtained 14 to 15 days before vaccination. V is TRBV12-3 or TRBV12-4 and J is TRBJ2-1; 14 bases are shared with TRBD2. CDR3 sequence reads: CASSGLAGGDNEQFF. As DNA, the CDR3 is TGTGCCAGCAGCGGACTAGCGGGAGGCGACAATGAGCAGTTCTTC.